This TCR delta chain was observed in a study of γδ T cells in repeated Plasmodium falciparum infection. At the level of the study: The natural-infection arm compared Malian children under seasonal malaria with matched Australian children.

Study-level results: Vdelta2-negative gammadelta repertoires, largely Vdelta1+, seemingly showed infection-driven waves of new clonal selection. Vdelta2-negative gammadelta repertoires appeared less diverse and less shared in Malian than Australian children. Donors in Mali lived in a small rural village, largely one ethnic group.

Bulk repertoires came from Vgamma9/Vdelta2+ or Vdelta2-negative gammadelta T cells flow-sorted from PBMC. Germline CDR1 and CDR2: TSWWSYY and QGS. Trimming took 6 bases from V and 8 from J; bases not matched to a gene: 18. The CDR3 has 16 amino acids. TCRdb re-called clones from the multiplex PCR reads using CATT. This sample has over 45,000 delta-chain clones, with 1.5% to 2% found just once. In regard to this clone: As yet, its antigen is unknown. The translation of this DNA and the TCRdb protein of a much larger clone differ at residue 12, probably owing to a read error; the protein shown here is translated from the DNA.

The sample taken for sequencing was gamma-delta T cells from blood. This sequence joins TRDV1 and TRDJ1, with 7 bases lining up with TRDD3. The J gene, missing from TCRdb, was assigned here through DNA to germline matching. The receptor was isolated from a pool of human donors (malaria-infected and uninfected, not separated). CDR3 sequence (DNA): TGTGCTCTTGGTGATAATCACCCGGGGGATGGCAAAAAACTCATCTTT. This codes for CALGDNHPGDGKKLIF.